This TCR beta chain came from a study of post-analysis software for immune sequencing data. Study-level background: The patients showed relapsing-remitting, secondary progressive and progressive-relapsing multiple sclerosis courses.

Unique molecular identifiers were built into the TCR beta cDNA libraries. TCRdb re-called the PCR reads with MiXCR, one entry per CDR3 protein. The sample comprises about 500,000 distinct CDR3 sequences, roughly 45% of which are singletons, and around an eighth rests with the top ten. Comment on this clonotype: Its antigen remains unknown.

The germline V gene encodes CDR1 MGHRA and CDR2 YSYEKL. The CDR3 is 15 residues long. J lost 3 bases, V lost 2 bases, and 5 bases had no gene match. The study, taken as a whole, reports: Versus controls, multiple sclerosis patients showed significantly lower diversity (normalized Chao1). The F measure placed samples prepared in the same batch into strongly shared clusters. TRBV5-6, TRBV5-1 and TRBV20-1 belonged to a set of five TRBV segments that were more frequent in patients than controls.

The source material was blood. The clonotype was recovered from a girl under 18 with multiple sclerosis. This chain links TRBV4-1 with TRBJ2-3; 7 bases line up with TRBD1. The CDR3 DNA follows: TGCGCCAGCAGCCAATTGAGACAGGGAACAGATACGCAGTATTTT. Translation gives CASSQLRQGTDTQYF.